The clone carrying this TCR beta chain was detected only once. Its specificity is not known. V trimming: 5 bases; J trimming: 10 bases; junction bases outside the gene matches: 7. The length of the CDR3 is 14 residues. CDR1 is LNHNV, CDR2 YYDKDF, per germline (reference sequence). The data stem from a study of post-analysis software for immune sequencing data. Study-wide findings and caveats: Samples made in the same batch grouped tightly together by F measure. Multiple sclerosis was associated with a significant reduction in normalized Chao1 diversity relative to controls. Controls showed lower frequencies than patients for several TRBV segments, and TRBV5-6, TRBV5-1 and TRBV20-1 were among these.

Unique-molecular-identifier-tagged TCR beta cDNA libraries were used. Each CDR3 protein gets one entry after TCRdb re-called the PCR reads with MiXCR. The sample includes about 770,000 distinct CDR3 sequences, around 46% seen only once; the top ten take 4.9%. This chain links TRBV15 with TRBJ2-1; 11 bases align to TRBD2. What was sequenced was blood. This TCR was recovered from a girl aged 10-17 years with multiple sclerosis. Here the CDR3 reads CATSAPGTSGEQFF. In DNA form, the CDR3 reads TGTGCCACCAGCGCCCCCGGGACTAGCGGCGAGCAGTTCTTC.